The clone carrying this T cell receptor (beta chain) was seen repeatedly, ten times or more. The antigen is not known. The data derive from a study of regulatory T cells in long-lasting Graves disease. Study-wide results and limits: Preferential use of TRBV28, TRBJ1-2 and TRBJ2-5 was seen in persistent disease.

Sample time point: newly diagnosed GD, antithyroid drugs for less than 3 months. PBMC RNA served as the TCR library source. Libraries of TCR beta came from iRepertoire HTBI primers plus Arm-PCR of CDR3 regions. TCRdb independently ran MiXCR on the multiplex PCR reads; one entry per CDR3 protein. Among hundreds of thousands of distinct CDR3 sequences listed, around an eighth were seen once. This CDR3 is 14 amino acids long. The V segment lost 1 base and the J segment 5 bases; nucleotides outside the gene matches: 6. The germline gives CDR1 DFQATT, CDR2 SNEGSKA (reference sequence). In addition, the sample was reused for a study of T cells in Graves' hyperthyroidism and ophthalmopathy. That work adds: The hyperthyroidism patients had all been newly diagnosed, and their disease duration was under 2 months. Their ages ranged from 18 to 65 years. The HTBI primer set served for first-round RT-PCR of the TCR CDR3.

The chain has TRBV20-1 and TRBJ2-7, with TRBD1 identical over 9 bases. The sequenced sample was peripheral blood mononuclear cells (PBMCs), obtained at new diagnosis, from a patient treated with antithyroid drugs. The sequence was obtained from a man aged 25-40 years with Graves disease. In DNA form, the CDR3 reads TGCAGTGCTAGAGCCGGGACAGGGTCCCACGAGCAGTACTTC. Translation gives CSARAGTGSHEQYF.